These T cell receptor beta chains were read from a single sample in a study of blood T cells in healthy people across ages. TCRdb redid the calling of the 5' RACE reads with MiXCR, one entry per CDR3 protein. Here the sample spans about 1.6 million distinct CDR3 sequences, about 31% being singletons. Specimen: blood. Receptors originate from a woman between 25 and 40 years old in good health. The CDR3 runs from the conserved cysteine through the conserved F or W. A D gene is named only where the DNA matches it firmly. Where a row states a size, it is once, few, many or the class of an expanded clone; other rows omit it.

clone_size j_call d_call v_call cdr3_aa cdr3_nt
few TRBJ2-7 TRBD2 TRBV12-3/TRBV12-4 CASRRSGSVYEQYF TGTGCCAGCAGACGTAGCGGGAGTGTCTACGAGCAGTACTTC
few TRBJ2-3 TRBD2 TRBV7-3 CASSSGLANTDTQYF TGTGCCAGCAGCTCGGGACTAGCGAACACAGATACGCAGTATTTT
NA TRBJ2-1 NA TRBV7-2 CASSPPDFSYNEQFF TGTGCCAGCAGCCCTCCCGACTTCTCCTACAATGAGCAGTTCTTC
NA TRBJ2-7 NA TRBV20-1 CSARDRDLTLIYEQYF TGCAGTGCTAGAGATAGAGACCTAACCCTTATCTACGAGCAGTACTTC
many TRBJ2-1 NA TRBV5-5 CASSSDTYNEQFF TGTGCCAGCAGCTCGGACACCTACAATGAGCAGTTCTTC
NA TRBJ2-6 TRBD1 TRBV10-3 CATRDRSRASGANVLTF TGTGCCACCCGGGACAGATCGAGGGCCTCTGGGGCCAACGTCCTGACTTTC
few TRBJ2-3 NA TRBV20-1 CSARDPAGGATDTQYF TGCAGTGCTAGAGATCCGGCAGGGGGGGCCACAGATACGCAGTATTTT
few TRBJ2-3 NA TRBV10-2 CASSEEPGTTDTQYF TGCGCCAGCAGTGAGGAACCCGGGACCACAGATACGCAGTATTTT
NA TRBJ2-3 TRBD1 TRBV24-1 CATSDPYRGQGADTQYF TGTGCCACCAGTGATCCCTACCGAGGACAGGGAGCAGATACGCAGTATTTT
NA TRBJ2-1 NA TRBV10-3 CVISASGSSYNEQFF TGTGTCATCAGTGCAAGCGGAAGCTCCTACAATGAGCAGTTCTTC
NA TRBJ2-3 TRBD2 TRBV20-1 CSATLGAGGHTDTQYF TGCAGTGCCACCCTTGGAGCGGGAGGACACACAGATACGCAGTATTTT
many TRBJ2-3 TRBD1 TRBV4-1 CASSHYEAGTGVADTQYF TGCGCCAGCAGCCATTACGAGGCCGGGACAGGGGTAGCAGATACGCAGTATTTT
once TRBJ2-1 NA TRBV5-4 CASSLGPTTSYNEQFF TGTGCCAGCAGCTTGGGCCCTACTACCTCCTACAATGAGCAGTTCTTC
NA TRBJ1-5 NA TRBV28 CASSSHITGGWQPQHF TGTGCCAGCAGTTCTCACATCACAGGTGGCTGGCAGCCCCAGCATTTT
NA TRBJ2-3 NA TRBV20-1 CSARDKASDADTQYF TGCAGTGCTAGAGATAAAGCCTCAGACGCAGATACGCAGTATTTT
NA TRBJ1-2 NA TRBV3-1 CASSQEARGGRGYTF TGTGCCAGCAGCCAAGAGGCGAGAGGCGGTCGGGGCTACACCTTC
few TRBJ2-7 NA TRBV27 CASSLSADTFQNEQYF TGTGCCAGCAGTTTATCGGCGGACACCTTCCAGAACGAGCAGTACTTC
few TRBJ2-5 TRBD1 TRBV6-5 CASNKRSQGAWETQYF TGTGCCAGCAACAAAAGGAGCCAGGGGGCGTGGGAGACCCAGTACTTC
few TRBJ2-7 TRBD2 TRBV20-1 CSASVWDSGSAYEQYF TGCAGTGCTTCCGTTTGGGATAGCGGGAGTGCCTACGAGCAGTACTTC
many TRBJ2-7 TRBD2 TRBV15 CATSRGGGSYEQYF TGTGCCACCAGCAGAGGGGGGGGATCCTACGAGCAGTACTTC
few TRBJ2-5 NA TRBV30 CAFDRYPQYF TGTGCCTTTGACCGCTATCCGCAGTACTTC
few TRBJ2-1 NA TRBV9 CASSESRLYNEQFF TGTGCCAGCAGCGAGTCCCGACTGTACAATGAGCAGTTCTTC
NA TRBJ1-5 TRBD1 TRBV27 CASSFRGKLYRGPGQPQHF TGTGCCAGCAGTTTCAGGGGGAAGTTATACAGGGGTCCGGGTCAGCCCCAGCATTTT
few TRBJ2-1 TRBD2 TRBV7-2 CASSSATSGANNEQFF TGTGCCAGCAGCTCAGCGACTAGCGGTGCCAACAATGAGCAGTTCTTC
many TRBJ2-7 NA TRBV20-1 CSAKWGFMHEQYF TGCAGTGCCAAGTGGGGTTTCATGCACGAGCAGTACTTC
NA TRBJ1-1 NA TRBV4-1 CASSQDVAGGRNTEAFF TGCGCCAGCAGCCAAGATGTCGCCGGGGGTAGGAACACTGAAGCTTTCTTT
NA TRBJ2-3 TRBD2 TRBV6-4 CVSSDSAGADTQYF TGTGTCAGCAGCGACTCTGCGGGAGCAGATACGCAGTATTTT
NA TRBJ1-2 NA TRBV19 CASSSGERNRGYTF TGTGCCAGTAGCTCCGGAGAAAGGAATCGGGGCTACACCTTC
NA TRBJ1-1 TRBD1 TRBV3-1 CASSPYRGKAFF TGTGCCAGCAGCCCGTACAGGGGAAAAGCTTTCTTT
NA TRBJ2-3 NA TRBV21-1 CASRTSGIIDTQYF TGTGCCAGCCGGACTAGCGGGATTATAGATACGCAGTATTTT
few TRBJ1-1 NA TRBV20-1 CSADLRVGTEAFF TGCAGTGCTGATCTCAGGGTGGGGACTGAAGCTTTCTTT
NA TRBJ1-6 NA TRBV3-1 CASSQSTSPLHF TGTGCCAGCAGCCAATCGACATCACCCCTCCACTTT
few TRBJ2-7 TRBD1 TRBV29-1 CSVCAGQGYEQYF TGCAGCGTATGCGCGGGACAGGGCTACGAGCAGTACTTC
many TRBJ2-1 TRBD2 TRBV5-1 CASSRQREGIYNEQFF TGCGCCAGCAGCCGCCAGCGGGAGGGGATCTACAATGAGCAGTTCTTC
NA TRBJ2-3 NA TRBV9 CASSASHVSLSDTQYF TGTGCCAGCAGCGCCAGCCATGTCTCCCTTTCAGATACGCAGTATTTT
NA TRBJ1-1 NA TRBV4-1 CASSQDGRGKGTEAFF TGCGCCAGCAGCCAAGATGGTCGGGGGAAAGGGACTGAAGCTTTCTTT
NA TRBJ2-7 TRBD2 TRBV20-1 CSASLQTSGAYNEQYF TGCAGTGCTAGCCTACAGACTAGCGGGGCCTACAATGAGCAGTACTTC